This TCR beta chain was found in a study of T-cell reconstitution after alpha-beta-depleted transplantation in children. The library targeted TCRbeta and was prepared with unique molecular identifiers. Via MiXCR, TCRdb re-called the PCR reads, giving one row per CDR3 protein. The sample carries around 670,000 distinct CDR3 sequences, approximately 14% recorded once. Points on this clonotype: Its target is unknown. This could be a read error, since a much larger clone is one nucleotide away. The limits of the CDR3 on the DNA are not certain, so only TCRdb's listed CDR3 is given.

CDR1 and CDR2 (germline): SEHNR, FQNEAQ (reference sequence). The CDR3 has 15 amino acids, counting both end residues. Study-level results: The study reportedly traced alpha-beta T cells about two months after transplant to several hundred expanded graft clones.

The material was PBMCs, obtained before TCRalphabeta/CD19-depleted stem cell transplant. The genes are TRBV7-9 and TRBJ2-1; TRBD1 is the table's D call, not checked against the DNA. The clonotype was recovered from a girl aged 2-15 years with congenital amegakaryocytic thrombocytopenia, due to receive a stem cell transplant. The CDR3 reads CASSLVGTGSNEPFF.